Here is one T cell receptor beta chain with its context. Its antigen is unknown. The V and J ends lost 5 bases and 8 bases, in that order; junction bases with no gene match: 8. CDR1 is MNHEY, CDR2 SMNVEV, per germline (reference sequence). The CDR3 loop spans 14 amino acids. These data come from a study of T cell repertoires in cytomegalovirus infection. Study summary: Recently described HLA-C-restricted plus well-studied HLA-B-restricted CMV epitopes were used. The public TCR beta signatures pointed to both CMV infection and matching HLA type.

One entry per CDR3 protein results from TCRdb running MiXCR on the reads. The data show about 890,000 distinct CDR3 sequences, roughly 30% seen once. Study-wide results and limits: The response measured ex vivo was dominated by TCR beta clonotypes (HLA-C-restricted and CMV-specific).

The specimen comprised cultured CD8+ T cells from PBMCs, sampled from culture after CMV antigen stimulation. V usage is TRBV27 and J usage is TRBJ2-1; 8 bases line up with TRBD1. The TCR was taken from a human donor in good health (CMV status not recorded). Some clones in this sample may be carry-over from other donors' samples. The CDR3 nucleotides read TGTGCCAGCAGTCCCCGGACAGGGCGGTATGAGCAGTTCTTC. Protein product: CASSPRTGRYEQFF.